These 9 T cell receptor beta chains were all obtained from the same sample, sequenced in a study of siplizumab effects on memory and regulatory T cells. Using immunoSEQ multiplex PCR, the repertoire was profiled, and TCRdb retains in-frame clones only, with some absent. The sample consists of 100,000 or so clones, approximately 94% of them appearing once. Sequencing was done on a sample of CD4+ T cells sorted from blood. Source of these receptors: a human donor in good health.

The chain links TRBV4-1 to TRBJ2-5; 7 bases match TRBD2. The CDR3 loop spans 16 amino acids. CDR1 is MGHRA, CDR2 YSYEKL, per germline. V lost 0 bases and J lost 1; bases outside the gene matches: 5. CDR3 sequence: CASSQDQRGPQETQYF. For the CDR3, the DNA is TGCGCCAGCAGCCAAGACCAGCGGGGCCCCCAAGAGACCCAGTACTTC.

The gene calls are TRBV5-1 and TRBJ2-1; D unclear. This CDR3 has 16 amino acids. Germline assignment: CDR1 SGHRS and CDR2 YFSETQ. The V gene lost 0 bases and the J gene lost 0 bases, with 10 bases spanning the gap. CDR3 region: CASSLALETSYNEQFF. Here the CDR3 DNA reads TGCGCCAGCAGCTTGGCCTTGGAGACCTCCTACAATGAGCAGTTCTTC.

As regards this clone: The same CDR3 is also encoded by other DNA sequences in this sample. The chain recombines TRBV18 with TRBJ2-7; D ambiguous. Looked up from germline, CDR1 is KGHSH and CDR2 is LQKENI. Deletions cut 3 bases from V and 0 bases from J, with 6 bases between. This CDR3 spans 13 amino acids. The CDR3, as DNA: TGTGCCAGCTCACCGCCGAGCTCCTACGAGCAGTACTTC. It is translated as CASSPPSSYEQYF.

This rearrangement joins TRBV18 to TRBJ1-1; D remains unclear. The CDR3 has 16 amino acids. Deletions cut 1 base from V and 1 base from J, with 13 bases between. The germline gives CDR1 KGHSH, CDR2 LQKENI. For the CDR3, the DNA is TGTGCCAGCTCACCACGAACGGGTGTGAGGAACACTGAAGCTTTCTTT. Encoded protein: CASSPRTGVRNTEAFF.

This clone was seen a single time. The rearrangement links TRBV7-2 to TRBJ2-3, with D perhaps being TRBD1 or TRBD2 (5 bases each). The V end lost 8 bases, the J end lost 3 bases, and 18 bases lay between the germline ends. The germline V gene has CDR1 SGHTA and CDR2 FQGNSA. CDR3 size: 15 residues. The CDR3 DNA sequence: TGTGCCAGCGACCCGGGGCTTAGACGTACAGATACGCAGTATTTT. Translated: CASDPGLRRTDTQYF. The full variable domain, its missing parts supplied by reference TRBV7-2 and TRBJ2-3, is GAGVSQSPSNKVTEKGKDVELRCDPISGHTALYWYRQSLGQGLEFLIYFQGNSAPDKSGLPSDRFSAERTGGSVSTLTIQRTQQEDSAVYLCASDPGLRRTDTQYFGPGTRLTVL.

The J gene is TRBJ2-7, the V gene TRBV5-1; D is uncertain. The CDR3 consists of 16 residues. CDR1 SGHRS and CDR2 YFSETQ come from the germline V gene. V was pared by 0 bases and J by 0 bases, with 13 bases between. The CDR3 loop is CASSLVPGSYSYEQYF. The CDR3 region has the DNA TGCGCCAGCAGCTTGGTACCCGGCAGCTACTCCTACGAGCAGTACTTC.

The V gene is TRBV11-2, the J gene TRBJ2-1; 14 positions match TRBD2. V was clipped by 5 bases and J by 0 bases; unmatched bases: 3. CDR1 SGHAT and CDR2 FQNNGV come from the germline V gene. CDR3 length: 17 amino acids. CDR3 amino acids: CASSDGTSGGSYNEQFF. CDR3 sequence (DNA): TGTGCCAGCAGCGACGGGACTAGCGGGGGCTCCTACAATGAGCAGTTCTTC.

This chain connects TRBV30 to TRBJ2-7, with D unclear. V lost 3 bases and J 3 bases, leaving 12 bases between the germline ends. Germline assignment: CDR1 GTSNPN and CDR2 SVGIG (reference sequence). The CDR3 runs 13 residues. The CDR3 DNA is TGTGCCTGGAGCCGCATTACCCTCTACGAGCAGTACTTC. Amino acid sequence: CAWSRITLYEQYF.

The J gene is TRBJ1-1, the V gene TRBV10-1, with 12 positions matching TRBD1. The germline V gene has CDR1 WNHNN and CDR2 SYGVQD (reference sequence). The junction had 9 bases not matched to a gene; V was cut back by 4 bases and J by 6 bases. The CDR3 is made up of 16 amino acids. The CDR3 DNA follows: TGCGCCAGCAGTGCCGGGACAGGGGGCGCGCGGCCTGAAGCTTTCTTT. Translation gives CASSAGTGGARPEAFF.